The 26 T cell receptor beta chains listed next were all sequenced from one sample in a study of shared T cell receptors in the human thymus (dated by TCRdb to 2020 to 2023). The library relied on the immunoSEQ multiplex PCR assay. TCRdb stores this immuneACCESS table with in-frame sequences only. Part of the clones is absent; in the studies checked, under half of the shortfall reflects unresolved V genes, and no reason is known for the rest. Present in this sample are just under 550,000 clones, 75% to 85% of which were seen just once. In total, the top ten clones hold around 0.013% of the sample. The sample was also reused in another study, on human thymus T cells.

Sequencing was carried out using thymocytes. These receptors originate from a boy in the first two years of life with a congenital heart defect. Donor details come from another sample of the same person, matched by shared clones.

V gene TRBV5-3 combines with J gene TRBJ1-5; tentative D call: TRBD1 (6 bases). TRBV5-3 is flagged as an ORF with uncertain function. The CDR3 has 15 amino acids. The germline V and J ends were trimmed by 6 bases and 4 bases, with 17 bases remaining between them. The CDR3 DNA follows: TGTGCCAGAACCAAAGGGGGGGGCGCGAATCAGCCCCAGCATTTT. Amino acid sequence: CARTKGGGANQPQHF.

This clone appeared once. V usage is TRBV7-2 and J usage is TRBJ2-5; weak D call: TRBD2 (5 bases). V lost 5 bases and J lost 5, with 12 bases in between. CDR1 SGHTA and CDR2 FQGNSA come from the germline V gene. The CDR3 extends over 13 amino acids. CDR3 nucleotides: TGTGCCAGCAGCGTCGAGGGCGGGGAGACCCAGTACTTC. Encoded protein: CASSVEGGETQYF.

For this clone: One end of the junction does not line up with germline, which may come from a read error. The chain employs TRBV5-1 and TRBJ2-1; 7 bases fit TRBD1. This CDR3 is 11 amino acids long. Germline CDR1 reads SGHRS; CDR2 reads YFSETQ. DNA of the CDR3: TGCGCCAGCAGCACGCGACAGGGTCTGATCTTC. This sequence encodes CASSTRQGLIF. Looking up the rest from reference TRBV5-1 and TRBJ2-1 gives the full variable domain: KAGVTQTPRYLIKTRGQQVTLSCSPISGHRSVSWYQQTPGQGLQFLFEYFSETQRNKGNFPGRFSGRQFSNSRSEMNVSTLELGDSALYLCASSTRQGLIFGPGTRLTVL.

J is TRBJ1-1 and V is TRBV4-3, with 7 bases fitting TRBD1. Germline trimming cut 0 bases from V and 0 bases from J; bases unmatched to any gene: 4. Germline CDR1 is LGHNA and CDR2 is YSLEER. The CDR3 spans 16 residues. CDR3 sequence (DNA): TGCGCCAGCAGCCAAGACTGGACAGGAATGAACACTGAAGCTTTCTTT. Its protein product is CASSQDWTGMNTEAFF.

The rearrangement links TRBV19 to TRBJ2-7; 13 nucleotides match TRBD2. The length of the CDR3 is 19 residues. Germline V gives CDR1 LNHDA, CDR2 SQIVND (reference sequence). Unmatched junction bases numbered 17, after V lost 5 bases and J lost 4 bases. CDR3 coding DNA: TGTGCCAGTAGTGTCGACAGGGAGTTGTCGGGACTAGCGGGGTACGAGCAGTACTTC. It codes for CASSVDRELSGLAGYEQYF.

CDR3 in amino acids: CASSTRGRGTDTQYF. The CDR3 nucleotides read TGTGCCAGCAGCACCCGGGGCAGGGGTACAGATACGCAGTATTTT. V is TRBV27 and J is TRBJ2-3; TRBD1 might be the D (6 bases). Germline V lookup: CDR1 MNHEY, CDR2 SMNVEV (reference sequence). V was pared by 6 bases and J by 3 bases, with 16 bases between. The CDR3 is made up of 15 amino acids.

This clone was counted between two and nine times. The chain combines TRBV15 with TRBJ1-2, with TRBD1 matching over 8 bases. The CDR3 is 22 amino acids. V lost 1 base and J lost 3; bases outside the gene matches: 25. Germline V gives CDR1 LNHNV, CDR2 YYDKDF (reference sequence). CDR3 in DNA: TGTGCCACCAGCAGAGTCGGAAGGGGGCAAAGGCCAGGGGGCCTCCCGGACTATGGCTACACCTTC. Translated: CATSRVGRGQRPGGLPDYGYTF.

The chain links TRBV6-6 to TRBJ2-1; D may be TRBD2 (5 bases). The V gene's germline CDR1 is MNHNY and CDR2 SVGAGI (reference sequence). This CDR3 contains 15 residues. V was pared by 7 bases and J by 9 bases, with 22 bases between. In nucleotides, the CDR3 is TGTGCCAGCACCCACGATGGGCTAGATGGAGGTGAGCAGTTCTTC. This gives the protein CASTHDGLDGGEQFF.

The chain carries TRBV2 and TRBJ2-2; 11 nucleotides agree with TRBD1. Germline V CDR1 and CDR2: SNHLY, FYNNEI. The CDR3 has 15 amino acids. The V segment lost 6 bases and the J segment 4 bases; nucleotides outside the gene matches: 4. CDR3 bases: TGTGCCAGCAGAGGGGACAGGGGGGGCACCGGGGAGCTGTTTTTT. Translating it yields CASRGDRGGTGELFF.

The chain uses TRBV27 and TRBJ2-2, with D possibly TRBD2 on 5 matching bases. Germline V gene sequence: CDR1 MNHEY, CDR2 SMNVEV (reference sequence). The CDR3 length is 13 residues. V lost 6 bases, J lost 5 bases, and 10 bases lay in between. DNA of the CDR3: TGTGCCAGCAGGGTCGGAGGAACCGGGGAGCTGTTTTTT. It specifies CASRVGGTGELFF.

The chain is built from TRBV9 and TRBJ2-1; 7 bases match TRBD2. CDR3 size: 16 residues. J was trimmed by 3 bases and V by 1 base; bases with no gene match: 7. Germline values: CDR1 SGDLS, CDR2 YYNGEE. The CDR3 DNA reads TGTGCCAGCAGCGTAACGGGGAGGGAGTACTACAATGAGCAGTTCTTC. Translated: CASSVTGREYYNEQFF.

This clone was observed a handful of times. The rearrangement links TRBV7-2 to TRBJ1-4; maybe TRBD1 (6 bases). V dropped 1 base and J dropped 10 bases, with 10 bases sitting between them. This CDR3 is 13 amino acids long. Germline values: CDR1 SGHTA, CDR2 FQGNSA. This CDR3 reads CASSLGPGVKLFF. CDR3 nucleotides: TGTGCCAGCAGCTTAGGCCCAGGGGTAAAACTGTTTTTT.

The chain has TRBV7-6 and TRBJ2-5; D remains unclear. The J call is uncertain, as TRBJ2-7 better fits the DNA end. Germline values: CDR1 SGHVS, CDR2 FNYEAQ. The CDR3 consists of 15 residues. In DNA, the CDR3 is TGTGCCAGCAGCTTAGGGCTAGATTGGTCCTACGAGCAGTACTTC. It specifies CASSLGLDWSYEQYF.

The chain links TRBV15 to TRBJ2-7; the D gene is possibly TRBD2 (6 bases). In germline, CDR1 is LNHNV, CDR2 YYDKDF (reference sequence). Trimming cost V 2 bases and J 0 bases, with 14 bases left between them. The length of the CDR3 is 16 residues. The DNA of the CDR3 is TGTGCCACCAGCAGATCCTTAGCGGCGAGCTCCTACGAGCAGTACTTC. Translation gives CATSRSLAASSYEQYF.

The chain links TRBV7-2 to TRBJ2-1; the D is unclear. V lost 2 bases to trimming and J lost 0 bases, with 17 bases between them. Per germline, CDR1 SGHTA and CDR2 FQGNSA. The CDR3 consists of 18 residues. The CDR3 DNA is TGTGCCAGCAGCTTACAGCGCGAGAGGCAGATCTCCTACAATGAGCAGTTCTTC. Its translation: CASSLQRERQISYNEQFF.

This clone showed up just a few times. V is TRBV29-1 and J is TRBJ2-5; D is perhaps TRBD2 (6 bases). CDR3 length equals 14 residues. The V end was cut by 4 bases, the J end by 5 bases, with 17 bases between. Germline-derived CDR1 and CDR2 are SQVTM and ANQGSEA. The CDR3, as DNA: TGCAGCGTTGTACATAGACTAGGTGAGGAGACCCAGTACTTC. Translating gives CSVVHRLGEETQYF.

The chain's CDR3 is CASAPGSGELFF. CDR3 DNA sequence: TGTGCCAGCGCGCCGGGGAGCGGGGAGCTGTTTTTT. The rearrangement links TRBV9 to TRBJ2-2, with D possibly being TRBD2 (5 bases). The CDR3 sequence is 12 residues long. Germline V lookup: CDR1 SGDLS, CDR2 YYNGEE. Trimming removed 7 bases at V and 7 bases at J, with 11 bases between. The full variable domain, in which reference TRBV9 and TRBJ2-2 provide the parts outside the CDR3, is DSGVTQTPKHLITATGQRVTLRCSPRSGDLSVYWYQQSLDQGLQFLIQYYNGEERAKGNILERFSAQQFPDLHSELNLSSLELGDSALYFCASAPGSGELFFGEGSRLTVL.

V gene TRBV28 combines with J gene TRBJ2-5; TRBD1 matches 9 bases. The CDR3 contains 16 residues. The germline CDR1 and CDR2 sequences are MDHEN and SYDVKM. The trim removed 5 bases at V and 3 bases at J, leaving 10 bases unmatched. The CDR3 protein is CASSLKPGQGKETQYF. CDR3 DNA: TGTGCCAGCAGTCTAAAACCGGGACAGGGAAAAGAGACCCAGTACTTC.

The chain carries TRBV4-3 and TRBJ2-7, with 8 bases identical to TRBD2. This CDR3 contains 20 residues. V lost 0 bases, J lost 7 bases, and 23 bases stayed unmatched. Germline V lookup: CDR1 LGHNA, CDR2 YSLEER. The CDR3 DNA is TGCGCCAGCAGCCAAGATCTGGCGATGGGGAAGGGCCTAGCGGGCCGGGAGCAGTACTTC. Translation gives CASSQDLAMGKGLAGREQYF.

The chain combines TRBV11-3 with TRBJ2-7; D gene ambiguous. The ends were cut back, 5 bases at V and 2 bases at J, with 16 bases in the middle. The CDR3 contains 15 residues. Germline CDR1 reads SGHNT; CDR2 reads YENEEA. The CDR3 DNA reads as TGTGCCAGCAGCAACGGGTGCGACTCTCCCTACGAGCAGTACTTC. This encodes CASSNGCDSPYEQYF.

This clone was seen only once. V is TRBV10-3 and J is TRBJ2-7; 8 bases are shared with TRBD1. The CDR3 runs 14 residues. After removal of 6 bases from V and 2 bases from J, the junction contained 6 bases not matched to a gene. Germline V gene data show CDR1 as ENHRY and CDR2 as SYGVKD. CDR3 in amino acids: CAIRRQGPPYEQYF. The CDR3 DNA follows: TGTGCCATCAGGAGACAGGGGCCGCCCTACGAGCAGTACTTC.

CDR3 DNA sequence: TGTGCCACCAGCAGAGATCGTCAGGGCAAGAACACTGAAGCTTTCTTT. Translating gives CATSRDRQGKNTEAFF. This chain links TRBV15 with TRBJ1-1; D possibly corresponds to TRBD1 (5 bases). CDR1 LNHNV and CDR2 YYDKDF come from the germline V gene (reference sequence). V lost 0 bases and J lost 1, with 12 bases in between. The CDR3 is 16 amino acids.

J is TRBJ1-2 and V is TRBV30; possible D gene TRBD1, 5 bases. This CDR3 has 14 amino acids. CDR1 is GTSNPN, CDR2 SVGIG, per germline (reference sequence). V dropped 2 bases and J dropped 0 bases, with 10 bases sitting between them. The CDR3 bases are TGTGCCTGGAGTCCTGGGGCCACTAACTATGGCTACACCTTC. As protein: CAWSPGATNYGYTF.

The chain links TRBV11-2 to TRBJ1-1, with D possibly being TRBD1 (6 bases). Germline values: CDR1 SGHAT, CDR2 FQNNGV. The V and J ends lost 1 base and 12 bases respectively, with 15 bases between them. The CDR3 has 13 residues. CDR3 region: CASSLAGGQVTFF. For the CDR3, the DNA is TGTGCCAGCAGCTTAGCGGGGGGCCAGGTGACTTTCTTT.

The chain links TRBV2 to TRBJ2-1; D might be TRBD2 (6 bases). This CDR3 is 14 amino acids long. V was pared by 7 bases and J by 6 bases, with 16 bases between. From germline, CDR1 is SNHLY and CDR2 FYNNEI. CDR3 region: CASTGEAYVNEQFF. CDR3 nucleotides: TGTGCCAGCACCGGGGAGGCTTACGTCAATGAGCAGTTCTTC.

This rearrangement joins TRBV14 to TRBJ1-4; 9 positions match TRBD1. With 3 bases clipped from V and 8 bases from J, the junction kept 19 bases outside the gene matches. Germline CDR1 and CDR2: SGHDN and FVKESK. There are 19 residues in the CDR3. The CDR3 loop reads CASSQRTGALGRRTEKLFF. The CDR3 bases are TGTGCCAGCAGCCAGAGGACAGGGGCTCTCGGGCGTCGGACGGAAAAACTGTTTTTT.